A single T cell receptor beta chain is shown here with its context. The data originate from a study of blood T cells in healthy people across ages. A second roughly 6 to 11 cycle PCR used barcoded and J-beta primers. TCRdb reanalysed the 5' RACE reads using MiXCR and keeps one entry per CDR3 protein. Among over 950,000 distinct CDR3 sequences listed, roughly 51% were seen once. What was sequenced was blood. The origin of this receptor is a woman aged 55-75 years in good health.

The CDR3 spells CASSPPGNGYNEQYF. CDR3 in DNA: TGTGCCAGCAGTCCCCCCGGGAATGGATACAATGAGCAGTACTTC. The chain employs TRBV28 and TRBJ2-4; maybe TRBD2 (5 bases). V lost 5 bases to trimming and J lost 13 bases, with 24 bases between them. This CDR3 comprises 15 residues. Germline assignment: CDR1 MDHEN and CDR2 SYDVKM.